A single TCR beta chain is shown here with its context. This clone's antigen is unknown. The sample holds no much larger clone one base away, and base qualities are not on file. The source of the sample is a study of control samples from healthy donors and cancer patients (dated by TCRdb to the early 2020s). From the germline V gene, CDR1 is SGHRS and CDR2 is YFSETQ. Trimming at the junction amounts to 1 base on V and 5 bases on J, and the germline ends lie 7 bases apart. Reading from cysteine to phenylalanine, the CDR3 counts 13 amino acids. Kept here is only the CDR3 DNA, which spans 39 bases and is read in frame from base 1. Library preparation was by the immunoSEQ multiplex PCR assay. TCRdb carries this immuneACCESS record with in-frame sequences only. Its versions omit some clonotypes, under half of them owing to an unresolved V gene in the studies checked, with the rest unexplained. This sample comprises 130,000 to 150,000 clones, about 91% of them detected only once. The ten largest make up approximately 3.4% of the sample.

The chain is assembled from TRBV5-1 and TRBJ1-5, with the identity of the D gene unclear. This receptor was obtained from a young man in good health. Sequenced sample: blood. The CDR3 here reads CASSLLTDQPQHF. The nucleotide sequence reads TGCGCCAGCAGCTTGTTGACTGATCAGCCCCAGCATTTT.